These 6 T cell receptor beta chains came from one sample sequenced in a study of identical twins. TCRdb reanalysed the 5' RACE reads using MiXCR and keeps one entry per CDR3 protein. Here the sample spans under 300,000 distinct CDR3 sequences, about 13% being singletons. The same sample was also used in a study of yellow fever vaccine responses in identical twins.

The source material was memory (CD45RO+) T cells sorted from blood. The receptors derive from a woman between 18 and 30 years old in good health.

The chain couples TRBV3-1 to TRBJ1-2; D call uncertain. This CDR3 contains 13 residues. Trimming left V 2 bases short and J 7 bases short, with 11 bases between. Germline V lookup: CDR1 LGHDT, CDR2 YNNKEL (reference sequence). The CDR3 DNA follows: TGTGCCAGCAGCCAATCTTTCGGCGGTGGCTACACCTTC. It encodes CASSQSFGGGYTF.

The rearrangement uses TRBV3-1 and TRBJ1-2; D gene unclear. This CDR3 is built from 12 residues. The V gene lost 1 base and the J gene lost 7 bases, with 7 bases spanning the gap. CDR1 LGHDT and CDR2 YNNKEL come from the germline V gene (reference sequence). DNA for the CDR3: TGTGCCAGCAGCCAAGTTGATTCTGGCTACACCTTC. As protein: CASSQVDSGYTF.

This clonotype was counted at least ten times. The chain has TRBV5-1 and TRBJ2-1; no definite D call. Germline lookup yields CDR1 SGHRS and CDR2 YFSETQ. The CDR3 contains 14 residues. V lost 0 bases to trimming and J lost 4 bases, with 8 bases between them. CDR3 in amino acids: CASSLEVSYNEQFF. In nucleotides, the CDR3 is TGCGCCAGCAGCTTGGAGGTTTCATACAATGAGCAGTTCTTC. The full variable domain, in which reference TRBV5-1 and TRBJ2-1 provide the parts outside the CDR3, is KAGVTQTPRYLIKTRGQQVTLSCSPISGHRSVSWYQQTPGQGLQFLFEYFSETQRNKGNFPGRFSGRQFSNSRSEMNVSTLELGDSALYLCASSLEVSYNEQFFGPGTRLTVL.

This clonotype was seen repeatedly, ten times or more. The V call is TRBV3-1, the J call TRBJ2-3; 8 positions match TRBD2. This CDR3 is 17 amino acids long. Trimming cost V 2 bases and J 5 bases; bases outside gene matches: 12. The germline V gene encodes CDR1 LGHDT and CDR2 YNNKEL (reference sequence). In nucleotides, the CDR3 is TGTGCCAGCAGCCAACACCTGCCTGGGGCGGGGGGAGATACGCAGTATTTT. It specifies CASSQHLPGAGGDTQYF.

This clonotype was detected many times. The J gene is TRBJ2-1, the V gene TRBV10-3; possibly TRBD2 for D (6 bases). This CDR3 is 14 amino acids long. Trimming took off 6 bases at V and 0 bases at J, with 9 bases between the two ends. Germline V CDR1 and CDR2: ENHRY, SYGVKD. CDR3 protein: CAIRGTDSYNEQFF. The CDR3 DNA sequence: TGTGCCATCAGGGGGACTGACTCCTACAATGAGCAGTTCTTC.

The genes are TRBV6-2 or TRBV6-3 and TRBJ2-2, with D possibly matching TRBD1 (6 bases). The CDR3 sequence is 17 residues long. V lost 6 bases and J lost 0, with 17 bases in between. CDR1 is MNHEY and CDR2 is SVGEGT in the germline V gene. CDR3 loop: CASSRGQFISNTGELFF. The CDR3 nucleotides read TGTGCCAGCAGCCGAGGACAGTTTATATCGAACACCGGGGAGCTGTTTTTT.